The 3 T cell receptor beta chains below come from one sample, sequenced in a study of CD8 T cells in Susac syndrome. Reverse transcription of roughly 0.5 to 1 ug RNA was performed with random hexamers. TCRdb itself ran the immunoSEQ multiplex PCR reads through MiXCR, one entry per CDR3 protein. Of around 230,000 distinct CDR3 sequences in the sample, about 95% were seen once. Source material: CD4+ T cells from PBMCs. The receptors were sampled from a human donor with Susac syndrome.

This clonotype was seen only once. V gene TRBV15 combines with J gene TRBJ2-7; D is perhaps TRBD1 (5 bases). The CDR3 loop spans 15 amino acids. Trimming took off 0 bases at V and 2 bases at J, with 11 bases between the two ends. The V gene's germline CDR1 is LNHNV and CDR2 YYDKDF (reference sequence). CDR3 DNA: TGTGCCACCAGCAGAGATCATTTGGGGCCCTACGAGCAGTACTTC. Its protein is CATSRDHLGPYEQYF.

The rearrangement joins TRBV12-3 or TRBV12-4 to TRBJ2-2; 12 positions agree with TRBD2. This CDR3 has 16 amino acids. Losses at the gene ends were 5 bases for V and 6 bases for J; bases not matched to a gene: 7. CDR3 nucleotides: TGTGCCAGCAGTCGACTAGCGGGGGCCTTATCCGGGGAGCTGTTTTTT. Its translation is CASSRLAGALSGELFF.

The chain joins TRBV9 to TRBJ2-1; D tentatively fits TRBD1 or TRBD2 (5 bases each). This CDR3 has 13 amino acids. CDR1 and CDR2 (germline): SGDLS, YYNGEE. The ends were cut back, 3 bases at V and 6 bases at J, with 10 bases in the middle. The CDR3 loop reads CASSDGTFNEQFF. CDR3 coding DNA: TGTGCCAGCAGCGATGGGACCTTCAATGAGCAGTTCTTC.